The next 28 T cell receptor beta chains were all read from a single sample in a study of T cells expressing NK-cell markers (dated by TCRdb to about 2020). Libraries came from 5' RACE. Sequencer: Illumina HiSeq 2000. TCRdb reprocessed the reads; each CDR3 protein sequence makes one entry, and DNA is unavailable. The sample table gives roughly 150,000 distinct CDR3 sequences. 20% to 25% of the sample is held by the ten biggest clonotypes. Sequenced input: blood T cells: a sorted CD56 or NKG2C T cell subset, CD4+ or CD8+ T cells, or bulk PBMC T cells (not recorded which). The receptor set was obtained from a man aged 18-69 years in good health.

The chain links TRBV4-2 to TRBJ2-6; the D call from TCRdb, TRBD1, cannot be confirmed without DNA. Per the germline V gene, CDR1 is LGHNA and CDR2 is YNFKEQ. This CDR3 region has 19 residues. The CDR3 region is CASSHPDSRGSSGANVLTF.

The chain couples TRBV5-1 to TRBJ1-2. Germline loops: CDR1 SGHRS, CDR2 YFSETQ. The CDR3 has 12 amino acids. The CDR3 here is CASSLTSGGYTF.

V is TRBV9 and J is TRBJ2-3; without DNA, the TCRdb call of TRBD1 cannot be checked. In germline, CDR1 is SGDLS, CDR2 YYNGEE. The CDR3 runs 15 residues. The CDR3 sequence: CASSAQSGLADTQYF.

The chain's CDR3 is CASSVGWSTNEKLFF. The chain joins TRBV2 to TRBJ1-4. Looked up from germline, CDR1 is SNHLY and CDR2 is FYNNEI. The CDR3 sequence is 15 residues long. The full variable domain, with the rest looked up from reference TRBV2 and TRBJ1-4, is EPEVTQTPSHQVTQMGQEVILRCVPISNHLYFYWYRQILGQKVEFLVSFYNNEISEKSEIFDDQFSVERPDGSNFTLKIRSTKLEDSAMYFCASSVGWSTNEKLFFGSGTQLSVL.

The chain joins TRBV19 to TRBJ2-2; absent DNA, TCRdb's TRBD1 call cannot be checked. The germline CDR1 and CDR2 sequences are LNHDA and SQIVND (reference sequence). CDR3 length: 15 residues. The CDR3 region is CASTRDWGNTGELFF. The full variable domain, rest sourced from reference TRBV19 and TRBJ2-2, is DGGITQSPKYLFRKEGQNVTLSCEQNLNHDAMYWYRQDPGQGLRLIYYSQIVNDFQKGDIAEGYSVSREKKESFPLTVTSAQKNPTAFYLCASTRDWGNTGELFFGEGSRLTVL.

The chain couples TRBV12-5 to TRBJ1-1; TCRdb selects TRBD1, and the lack of DNA leaves this call unchecked. CDR1 LGHNT and CDR2 FRNRAP come from the germline V gene. The CDR3 spans 15 residues. The CDR3 spells CASGTSTGYNTEAFF.

The chain recombines TRBV19 with TRBJ1-5. CDR3 length: 16 residues. From germline, CDR1 is LNHDA and CDR2 SQIVND (reference sequence). The CDR3 reads CASSKGPEGINQPQHF.

The V gene is TRBV4-2, the J gene TRBJ1-2; TCRdb lists TRBD1, though no DNA is available to test this call. The CDR3 is 14 amino acids. The germline V gene encodes CDR1 LGHNA and CDR2 YNFKEQ. The chain's CDR3 is CASSHQTGNYGYTF.

J is TRBJ2-1 and V is TRBV5-4; TCRdb designates TRBD1, a call that cannot be tested without DNA. The CDR3 is made up of 15 amino acids. Germline V gene lookup returns CDR1 SGHNT and CDR2 YYREEE (reference sequence). The chain's CDR3 is CASSLGGRGVNEQFF.

The rearrangement uses TRBV15 and TRBJ1-4. The CDR3 covers 15 residues. Germline values: CDR1 LNHNV, CDR2 YYDKDF (reference sequence). The CDR3 protein is CATSRNLATNEKLFF.

V is TRBV19 and J is TRBJ1-2. The CDR3 is made up of 15 amino acids. From germline, CDR1 is LNHDA and CDR2 SQIVND (reference sequence). CDR3 protein: CASNQHRADNYGYTF.

J is TRBJ2-5 and V is TRBV12-3 or TRBV12-4; the D gene TCRdb calls, TRBD1, cannot be checked with no DNA. The length of the CDR3 is 14 residues. CDR3 in amino acids: CASQIGGGQETQYF.

CDR3 in amino acids: CASSLPPRTGVTYEQYF. The chain carries TRBV28 and TRBJ2-7; TCRdb proposes TRBD1, but this gene call is untestable without DNA. The CDR3 covers 17 residues. CDR1 and CDR2 from the germline V gene are MDHEN and SYDVKM.

This chain links TRBV19 with TRBJ2-1; the D call of TRBD1 rests on TCRdb alone, since no DNA is present to check it. CDR1 and CDR2 (germline): LNHDA, SQIVND (reference sequence). The length of the CDR3 is 15 residues. Here the CDR3 reads CASTPGQGAFNEQFF.

This chain links TRBV29-1 with TRBJ2-1; the D call of TRBD1 rests on TCRdb alone, since no DNA is present to check it. The germline V gene encodes CDR1 SQVTM and CDR2 ANQGSEA. The CDR3 extends over 15 amino acids. CDR3 region: CSLLAGTGSYNEQFF.

The rearrangement joins TRBV29-1 to TRBJ2-1; the TCRdb call, TRBD2, lacks DNA for checking. This CDR3 region has 13 residues. Germline-derived CDR1 and CDR2 are SQVTM and ANQGSEA. The CDR3 is CSVETRVRGEQFF.

This rearrangement joins TRBV5-5 to TRBJ2-5; TCRdb's D call, TRBD2, is unchecked because there is no DNA. Germline V gene sequence: CDR1 SGHKS, CDR2 YYEKEE (reference sequence). The CDR3 has 15 amino acids. The CDR3: CASSRDWTVVETQYF.

The chain couples TRBV7-3 to TRBJ2-3; as DNA is missing, the TRBD1 call by TCRdb cannot be tested. This CDR3 has 15 residues. Germline CDR1 reads SGHTA; CDR2 reads FQGTGA. The CDR3 sequence: CASSLTGGPTDTQYF.

The V and J genes are TRBV7-8 and TRBJ2-3; without DNA, the TCRdb call of TRBD2 cannot be checked. In germline, CDR1 is SGHVS, CDR2 FQNEAQ. This CDR3 has 16 residues. CDR3 region: CASSAHSGGSTDTQYF.

The chain combines TRBV5-6 with TRBJ1-3; TCRdb's D call of TRBD1 is untestable without DNA. CDR3 length: 16 amino acids. Germline CDR1 and CDR2: SGHDT and YYEEEE. The CDR3 is CASSPWGGHSGNTIYF.

This chain connects TRBV4-1 to TRBJ2-3; TCRdb calls TRBD2, which cannot be checked without DNA. CDR1 and CDR2 (germline): MGHRA, YSYEKL. This CDR3 region has 16 residues. Here the CDR3 reads CASSQGTSRFTDTQYF.

The chain links TRBV5-5 to TRBJ2-2; the TCRdb D gene call, TRBD1, has no DNA to confirm it. The CDR3 totals 17 residues. Germline CDR1 is SGHKS and CDR2 is YYEKEE (reference sequence). This CDR3 reads CASSWLDYRGQTGELFF.

The CDR3 loop is CASSQDWLASDTQYF. The chain combines TRBV3-1 with TRBJ2-3. The CDR3 is 15 amino acids. Germline assignment: CDR1 LGHDT and CDR2 YNNKEL (reference sequence).

This chain uses TRBV4-1 with TRBJ1-5. This CDR3 spans 15 amino acids. CDR1 and CDR2 from the germline V gene are MGHRA and YSYEKL. The CDR3 sequence: CASSQGFYSNQPQHF.

The rearrangement links TRBV20-1 to TRBJ1-2; the D gene TCRdb calls, TRBD1, cannot be checked with no DNA. CDR1 and CDR2 from the germline V gene are DFQATT and SNEGSKA (reference sequence). This CDR3 is built from 14 residues. The CDR3 here is CSARDNRGNYGYTF.

This chain links TRBV3-1 with TRBJ2-1; TCRdb's D gene call, TRBD2, goes unchecked for lack of DNA. The length of the CDR3 is 16 residues. The germline gives CDR1 LGHDT, CDR2 YNNKEL (reference sequence). CDR3 sequence: CASSHKAGLNPNEQFF.

This sequence joins TRBV6-5 and TRBJ2-1; as DNA is missing, the TRBD2 call by TCRdb cannot be tested. Germline values: CDR1 MNHEY, CDR2 SVGAGI. The CDR3 spans 17 residues. CDR3 sequence reads: CASSYETSGNSYNEQFF.

V is TRBV12-3 or TRBV12-4 and J is TRBJ2-5; the D gene TCRdb calls, TRBD2, cannot be checked with no DNA. This CDR3 spans 16 amino acids. The CDR3 is CASSLVLAGGQETQYF.